This TCR beta chain is drawn from a study of T-cell memory formation after mild COVID-19. TCRdb analysed the 5' RACE reads with MiXCR anew, one entry per CDR3 protein. This table has 250,000 to 300,000 distinct CDR3 sequences, about 16% appearing once. Germline loops: CDR1 SGHRS, CDR2 YFSETQ. The ends were cut back, 7 bases at V and 3 bases at J, with 16 bases in the middle. CDR3 length equals 14 residues. The rearrangement links TRBV5-1 to TRBJ1-1; TRBD1 is a possible D gene (5 bases). The TCR was taken from a man younger than 35 who had mild COVID-19 (a few samples of this study predate the infection). Cell type and time point are not known. Sequencing used PBMCs or a T cell subset sorted from them (not recorded which). The CDR3 protein is CASGGEAGHTEAFF. DNA for the CDR3: TGCGCCAGCGGGGGGGAGGCAGGGCACACTGAAGCTTTCTTT.